One and the same sample provided the 9 T cell receptor beta chains below, sequenced in a study of blood T cells in healthy people across ages. A second PCR of 7 to 11 cycles used a sample-barcoded 5' primer and a J-beta primer mix. TCRdb reprocessed the 5' RACE reads via MiXCR and lists one record per CDR3 protein. The sample lists about 1 million distinct CDR3 sequences, over 35% occurring once. The sample was blood. Every receptor here comes from a woman in her sixties or seventies in good health.

This chain links TRBV12-3 or TRBV12-4 with TRBJ2-1, with 9 bases fitting TRBD2. This CDR3 comprises 15 residues. V lost 8 bases, J lost 2 bases, and 7 bases stayed unmatched. In nucleotides, the CDR3 is TGTGCCAGCGGGTTCGCGGGAGGGCCCTACAATGAGCAGTTCTTC. Amino acid sequence: CASGFAGGPYNEQFF.

This clonotype appeared a single time. The chain couples TRBV29-1 to TRBJ2-5; TRBD1 or TRBD2 may be the D gene (5 bases each). Germline V gene data show CDR1 as SQVTM and CDR2 as ANQGSEA. The CDR3 is made up of 12 amino acids. V lost 8 bases to trimming and J lost 5 bases, with 15 bases between them. The CDR3 spells CSTGPQMETQYF. CDR3 DNA sequence: TGCAGCACGGGACCCCAAATGGAGACCCAGTACTTC.

A few counts support this clonotype. The CDR3 sequence is CSVERAHEQYF. DNA for the CDR3: TGCAGCGTTGAACGCGCCCACGAGCAGTACTTC. The rearrangement joins TRBV29-1 to TRBJ2-5; D gene uncertain. TRBJ2-7 matches the DNA end more closely, so the J call is doubtful. Germline V gives CDR1 SQVTM, CDR2 ANQGSEA. This CDR3 comprises 11 residues.

This clonotype appeared once. This rearrangement joins TRBV29-1 to TRBJ2-4; maybe TRBD2 (7 bases). The assigned J gene may be wrong: the sequence end matches TRBJ2-7 better. The CDR3 contains 14 residues. CDR1 and CDR2 from the germline V gene are SQVTM and ANQGSEA. Here the CDR3 DNA reads TGCAGCGTTGAAGGGGACGGGGGGCCCTACGAGCAGTACTTC. Its translation is CSVEGDGGPYEQYF.

This chain links TRBV7-2 with TRBJ2-1; D is possibly TRBD1 or TRBD2 (5 bases each). Germline V gene data show CDR1 as SGHTA and CDR2 as FQGNSA. This CDR3 contains 17 residues. Deletions cut 3 bases from V and 0 bases from J, with 15 bases between. CDR3 sequence: CASSFRDRQISYNEQFF. The CDR3 DNA reads TGTGCCAGCAGCTTTCGGGACCGACAGATCTCCTACAATGAGCAGTTCTTC.

This rearrangement joins TRBV7-9 to TRBJ2-1, with 7 bases aligning to TRBD1. Germline V gene data show CDR1 as SEHNR and CDR2 as FQNEAQ (reference sequence). CDR3 length: 18 residues. J was trimmed by 2 bases and V by 5 bases; bases with no gene match: 15. The CDR3 region has the DNA TGTGCCAGCAGCGGAATCCCACTCCGGGACAGTACCTACAATGAGCAGTTCTTC. Protein sequence: CASSGIPLRDSTYNEQFF.

CDR3 region: CASSDQRTSLDEQYF. The CDR3 DNA follows: TGCGCCAGCAGTGATCAGAGGACTAGCCTGGATGAGCAGTACTTC. The chain is built from TRBV10-2 and TRBJ2-7; 8 nucleotides agree with TRBD2. This CDR3 is 15 amino acids long. Germline V gives CDR1 WSHSY, CDR2 SAAADI. Trimming took 3 bases from V and 7 from J; bases not matched to a gene: 11.

Worth noting for this clonotype: A junction boundary mismatches the germline segment, possibly from a read error. The gene calls are TRBV18 and TRBJ2-3; unclear D gene. Germline CDR1 KGHSH, CDR2 LQKENI. The CDR3 length is 15 residues. Here the CDR3 reads CASSAPDAGTDTQYF. The CDR3 bases are TGTGCCAGCTCAGCACCTGACGCGGGCACAGATACGCAGTATTTT.

This clonotype was recorded at least ten times. The chain has TRBV3-1 and TRBJ1-1, with TRBD1 matching over 7 bases. CDR1 and CDR2 (germline): LGHDT, YNNKEL (reference sequence). Trimming at V came to 6 bases and at J to 8 bases, leaving 3 bases not matched to a gene. The CDR3 spans 11 residues. CDR3 in DNA: TGTGCCAGCAGTCGGGACAGAGAAGCTTTCTTT. Translation: CASSRDREAFF.